The source of this T cell receptor beta chain is a study of blood T cell repertoires in COVID-19. Study-wide background: There were acute and convalescent COVID-19 samples, and they came from the United States, Italy and Spain. Sample material is recorded as cDNA or gDNA derived from T cells, B-cell-depleted T cells, or PBMCs.

V was pared by 2 bases and J by 3 bases, with 6 bases between. The length of the CDR3 is 13 residues. Germline V lookup: CDR1 MNHNY, CDR2 SVGAGI (reference sequence). Data came from immunoSEQ multiplex PCR; TCRdb stores just in-frame clones and leaves some out. The sample includes some 200,000 clones, over 80% of them seen just once. Sequenced input: peripheral blood. V gene TRBV6-6 combines with J gene TRBJ2-3; D remains ambiguous. The TCR originated in a middle-aged woman with acute or convalescent COVID-19. This CDR3 reads CASSYLETDTQYF. CDR3 DNA: TGTGCCAGCAGTTACCTTGAGACAGATACGCAGTATTTT.